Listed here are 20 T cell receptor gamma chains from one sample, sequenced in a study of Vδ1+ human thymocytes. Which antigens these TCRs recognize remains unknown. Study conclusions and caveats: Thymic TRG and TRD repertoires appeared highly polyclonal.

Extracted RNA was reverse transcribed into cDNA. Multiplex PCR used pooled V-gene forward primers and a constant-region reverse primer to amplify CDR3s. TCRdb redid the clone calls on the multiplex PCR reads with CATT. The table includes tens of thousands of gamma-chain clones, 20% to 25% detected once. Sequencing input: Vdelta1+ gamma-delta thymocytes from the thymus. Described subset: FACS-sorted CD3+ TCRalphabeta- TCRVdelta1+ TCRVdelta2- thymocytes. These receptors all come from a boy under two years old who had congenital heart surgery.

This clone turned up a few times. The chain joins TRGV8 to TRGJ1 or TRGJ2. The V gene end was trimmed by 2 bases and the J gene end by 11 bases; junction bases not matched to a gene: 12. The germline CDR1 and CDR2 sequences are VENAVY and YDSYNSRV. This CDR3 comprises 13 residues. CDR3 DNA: TGTGCCACCTGGGATATTCCCCCCCTGGAGAAACTCTTT. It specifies CATWDIPPLEKLF.

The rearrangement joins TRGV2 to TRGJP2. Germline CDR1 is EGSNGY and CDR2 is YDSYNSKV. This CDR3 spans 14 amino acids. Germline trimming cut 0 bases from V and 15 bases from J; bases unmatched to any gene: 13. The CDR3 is CATWDGRGNRVKTF. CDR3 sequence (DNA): TGTGCCACCTGGGACGGGAGAGGTAATCGAGTCAAGACGTTT.

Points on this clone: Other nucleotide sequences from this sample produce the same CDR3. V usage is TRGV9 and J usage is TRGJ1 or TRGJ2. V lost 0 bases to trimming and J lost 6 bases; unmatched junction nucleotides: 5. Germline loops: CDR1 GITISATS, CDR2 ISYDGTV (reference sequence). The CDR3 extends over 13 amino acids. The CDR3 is CALWEVLGYKKLF. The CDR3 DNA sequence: TGTGCCTTGTGGGAGGTGCTGGGTTATAAGAAACTCTTT.

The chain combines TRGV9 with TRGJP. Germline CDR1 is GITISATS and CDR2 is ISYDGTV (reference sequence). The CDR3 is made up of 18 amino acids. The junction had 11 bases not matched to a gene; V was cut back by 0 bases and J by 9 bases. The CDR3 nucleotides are TGTGCCTTGTGGGAGGTGCGGGACCTGCGGTTGGGCAAAAAAATCAAGGTATTT. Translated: CALWEVRDLRLGKKIKVF.

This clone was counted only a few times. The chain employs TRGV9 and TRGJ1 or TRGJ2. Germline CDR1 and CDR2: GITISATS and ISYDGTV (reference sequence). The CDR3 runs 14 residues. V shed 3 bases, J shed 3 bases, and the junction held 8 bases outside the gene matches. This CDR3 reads CALWESSIYYKKLF. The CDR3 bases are TGTGCCTTGTGGGAGAGTTCCATTTATTATAAGAAACTCTTT.

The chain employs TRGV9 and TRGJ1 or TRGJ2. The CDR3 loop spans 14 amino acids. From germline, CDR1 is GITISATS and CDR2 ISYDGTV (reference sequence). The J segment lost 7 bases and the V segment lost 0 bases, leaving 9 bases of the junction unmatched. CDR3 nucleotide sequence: TGTGCCTTGTGGGAGGTGGGTAAATTGTATAAGAAACTCTTT. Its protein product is CALWEVGKLYKKLF.

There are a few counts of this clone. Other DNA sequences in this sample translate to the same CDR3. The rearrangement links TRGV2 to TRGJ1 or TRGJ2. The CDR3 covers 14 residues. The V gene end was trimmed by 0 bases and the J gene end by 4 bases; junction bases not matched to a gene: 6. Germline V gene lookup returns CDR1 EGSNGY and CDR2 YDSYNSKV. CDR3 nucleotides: TGTGCCACCTGGGACGGGCCCGGGTATTATAAGAAACTCTTT. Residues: CATWDGPGYYKKLF.

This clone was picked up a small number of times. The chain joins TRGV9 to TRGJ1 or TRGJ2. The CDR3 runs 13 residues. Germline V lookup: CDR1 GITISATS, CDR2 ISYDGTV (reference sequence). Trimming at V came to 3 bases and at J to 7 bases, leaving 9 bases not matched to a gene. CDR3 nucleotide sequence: TGTGCCTTGTGGGAGTCTTTTGAGTATAAGAAACTCTTT. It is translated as CALWESFEYKKLF.

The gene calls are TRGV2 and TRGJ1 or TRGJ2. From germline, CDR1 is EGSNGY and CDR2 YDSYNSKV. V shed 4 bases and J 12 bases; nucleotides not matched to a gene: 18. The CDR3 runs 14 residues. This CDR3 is CATWDDPELRLKLF. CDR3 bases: TGTGCCACCTGGGATGATCCCGAACTTAGACTGAAACTCTTT.

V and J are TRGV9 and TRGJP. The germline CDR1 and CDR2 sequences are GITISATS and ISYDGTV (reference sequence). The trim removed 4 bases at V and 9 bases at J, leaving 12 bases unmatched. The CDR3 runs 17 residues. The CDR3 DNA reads TGTGCCTTGTGGGACCATTGCCTATGGTTGGGCAAAAAAATCAAGGTATTT. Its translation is CALWDHCLWLGKKIKVF.

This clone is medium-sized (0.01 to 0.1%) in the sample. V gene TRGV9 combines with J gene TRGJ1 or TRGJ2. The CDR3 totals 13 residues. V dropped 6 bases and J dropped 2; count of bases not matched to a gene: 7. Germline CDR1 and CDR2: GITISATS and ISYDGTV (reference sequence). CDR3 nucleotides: TGTGCCTTGTGGAACGCGGATTATTATAAGAAACTCTTT. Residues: CALWNADYYKKLF.

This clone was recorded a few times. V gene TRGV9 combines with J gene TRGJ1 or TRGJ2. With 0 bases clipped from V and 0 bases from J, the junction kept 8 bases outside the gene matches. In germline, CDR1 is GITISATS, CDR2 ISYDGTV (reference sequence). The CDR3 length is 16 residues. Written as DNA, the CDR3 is TGTGCCTTGTGGGAGGTGAACCCGACGAATTATTATAAGAAACTCTTT. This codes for CALWEVNPTNYYKKLF.

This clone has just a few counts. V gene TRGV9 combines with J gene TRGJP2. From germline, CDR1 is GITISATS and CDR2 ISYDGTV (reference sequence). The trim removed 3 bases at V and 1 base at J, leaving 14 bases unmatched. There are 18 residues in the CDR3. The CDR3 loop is CALWEYHTAISSDWIKTF. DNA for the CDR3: TGTGCCTTGTGGGAGTATCATACCGCTATTAGTAGTGATTGGATCAAGACGTTT.

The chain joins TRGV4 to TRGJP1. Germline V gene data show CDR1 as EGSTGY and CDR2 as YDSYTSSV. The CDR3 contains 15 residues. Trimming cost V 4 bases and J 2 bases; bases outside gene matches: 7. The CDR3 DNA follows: TGTGCCACCTGGGAGTCGGGGACCACTGGTTGGTTCAAGATATTT. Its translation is CATWESGTTGWFKIF.

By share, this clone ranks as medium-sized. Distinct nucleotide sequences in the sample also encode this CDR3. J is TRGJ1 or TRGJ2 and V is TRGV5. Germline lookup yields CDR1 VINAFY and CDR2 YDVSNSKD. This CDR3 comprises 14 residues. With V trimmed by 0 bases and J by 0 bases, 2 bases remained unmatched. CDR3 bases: TGTGCCACCTGGGACAGGTCGAATTATTATAAGAAACTCTTT. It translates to CATWDRSNYYKKLF.

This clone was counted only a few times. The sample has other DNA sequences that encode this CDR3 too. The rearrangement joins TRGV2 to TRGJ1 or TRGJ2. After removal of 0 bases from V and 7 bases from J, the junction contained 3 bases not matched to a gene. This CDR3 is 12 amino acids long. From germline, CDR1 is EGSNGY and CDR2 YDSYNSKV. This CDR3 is CATWDGNYKKLF. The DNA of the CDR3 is TGTGCCACCTGGGACGGGAACTATAAGAAACTCTTT.

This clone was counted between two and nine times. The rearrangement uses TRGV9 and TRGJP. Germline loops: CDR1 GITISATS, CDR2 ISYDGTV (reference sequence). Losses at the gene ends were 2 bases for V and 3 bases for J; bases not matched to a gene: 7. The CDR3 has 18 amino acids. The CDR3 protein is CALWEEKMQELGKKIKVF. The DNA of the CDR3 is TGTGCCTTGTGGGAGGAGAAAATGCAAGAGTTGGGCAAAAAAATCAAGGTATTT.

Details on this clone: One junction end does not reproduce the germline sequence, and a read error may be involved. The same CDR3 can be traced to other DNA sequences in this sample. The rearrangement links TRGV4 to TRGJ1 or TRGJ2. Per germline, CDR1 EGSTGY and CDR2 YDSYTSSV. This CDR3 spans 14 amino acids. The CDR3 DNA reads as TGTGCCACCTGGGATGGGCGGAATTATTACAAGAAACTCTTT. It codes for CATWDGRNYYKKLF.

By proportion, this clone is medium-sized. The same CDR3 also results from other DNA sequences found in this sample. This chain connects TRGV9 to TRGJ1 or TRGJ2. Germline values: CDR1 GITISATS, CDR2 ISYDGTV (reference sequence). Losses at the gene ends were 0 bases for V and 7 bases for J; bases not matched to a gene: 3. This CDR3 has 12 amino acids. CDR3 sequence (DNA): TGTGCCTTGTGGGAGGTGGGATATAAGAAACTCTTT. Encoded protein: CALWEVGYKKLF.

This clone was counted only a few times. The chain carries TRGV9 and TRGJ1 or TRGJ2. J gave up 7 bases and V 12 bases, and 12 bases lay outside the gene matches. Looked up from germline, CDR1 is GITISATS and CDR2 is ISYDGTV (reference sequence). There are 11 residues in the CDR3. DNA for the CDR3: TGTGCCCCCCCGGGTCGGTATAAGAAACTCTTT. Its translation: CAPPGRYKKLF.